This TCR beta chain stems from a study of blood T cell repertoires in COVID-19. Clones were read by immunoSEQ multiplex PCR, and TCRdb kept only the in-frame ones, dropping some. Among 250,000 to 350,000 clones listed, over 80% were seen once. This TCR was recovered from a woman aged 18-29 years who had recovered from COVID-19. The material sequenced was PBMCs or T cells enriched from blood (not recorded which).

CDR3 region: CASSLAGGSTGNTIYF. For the CDR3, the DNA is TGCGCCAGCAGCTTGGCAGGGGGGTCGACTGGAAACACCATATATTTT. The chain uses TRBV5-1 and TRBJ1-3; 7 positions match TRBD1. There are 16 residues in the CDR3. V lost 0 bases to trimming and J lost 2 bases; unmatched junction nucleotides: 5. CDR1 is SGHRS and CDR2 is YFSETQ in the germline V gene.